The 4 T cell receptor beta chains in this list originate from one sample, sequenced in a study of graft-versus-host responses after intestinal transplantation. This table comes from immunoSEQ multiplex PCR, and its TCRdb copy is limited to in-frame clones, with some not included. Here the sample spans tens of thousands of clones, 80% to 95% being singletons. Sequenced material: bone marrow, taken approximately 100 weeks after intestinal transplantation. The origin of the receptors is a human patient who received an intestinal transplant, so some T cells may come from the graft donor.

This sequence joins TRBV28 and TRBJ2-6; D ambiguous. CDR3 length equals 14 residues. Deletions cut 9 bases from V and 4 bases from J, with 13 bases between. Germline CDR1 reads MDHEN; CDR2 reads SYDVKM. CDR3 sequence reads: CASTVAHGANVLTF. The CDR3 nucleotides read TGTGCCAGTACAGTGGCCCACGGGGCCAACGTCCTGACTTTC.

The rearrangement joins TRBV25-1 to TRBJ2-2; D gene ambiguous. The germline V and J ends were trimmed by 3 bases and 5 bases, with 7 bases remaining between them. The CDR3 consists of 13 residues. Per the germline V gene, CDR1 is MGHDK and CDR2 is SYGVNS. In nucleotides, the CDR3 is TGTGCCAGCAGTGATCTTGGGACCGGGGAGCTGTTTTTT. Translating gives CASSDLGTGELFF.

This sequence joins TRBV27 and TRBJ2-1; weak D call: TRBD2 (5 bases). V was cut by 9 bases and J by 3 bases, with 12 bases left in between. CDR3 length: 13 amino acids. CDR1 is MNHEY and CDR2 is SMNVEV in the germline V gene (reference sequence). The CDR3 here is CASYGLNYNEQFF. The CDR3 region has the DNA TGTGCCAGTTACGGACTCAACTACAATGAGCAGTTCTTC.

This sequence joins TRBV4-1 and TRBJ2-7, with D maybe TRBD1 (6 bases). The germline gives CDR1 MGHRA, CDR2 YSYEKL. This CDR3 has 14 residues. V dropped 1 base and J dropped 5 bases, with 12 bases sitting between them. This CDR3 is CASSQGLRGNEQYF. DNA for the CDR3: TGCGCCAGCAGCCAAGGCCTCAGGGGCAACGAGCAGTACTTC.